The 10 T cell receptor beta chains presented below share a single source sample, sequenced in a study of cytomegalovirus exposure and HLA in healthy donors. The PCR had 60 Vbeta and 13 Jbeta primers. Measured with immunoSEQ multiplex PCR; TCRdb has only the in-frame clones, and not every one. The data contain a few hundred thousand clones, roughly four fifths of them singletons. The sequencing sample was made of PBMCs. The source of these receptors is a middle-aged woman in good health and CMV-seropositive.

This rearrangement joins TRBV28 to TRBJ2-1; 8 bases are a match to TRBD2. Germline trimming cut 7 bases from V and 7 bases from J; bases unmatched to any gene: 9. CDR1 is MDHEN, CDR2 SYDVKM, per germline. This CDR3 spans 14 amino acids. Here the CDR3 reads CASIESGRTNEQFF. Written as DNA, the CDR3 is TGTGCCAGCATCGAAAGCGGGAGAACGAATGAGCAGTTCTTC.

As concerns this clone: Other DNA sequences in the same sample also yield this CDR3. The CDR3 sequence is CASRDSLNTEAFF. In DNA, the CDR3 is TGTGCCAGCAGGGACAGCTTAAACACTGAAGCTTTCTTT. V and J are TRBV7-2 and TRBJ1-1; D possibly corresponds to TRBD1 (6 bases). The CDR3 spans 13 residues. V dropped 6 bases and J dropped 2 bases, with 10 bases sitting between them. Germline V gene sequence: CDR1 SGHTA, CDR2 FQGNSA. The full variable domain, in which reference TRBV7-2 and TRBJ1-1 provide the parts outside the CDR3, is GAGVSQSPSNKVTEKGKDVELRCDPISGHTALYWYRQSLGQGLEFLIYFQGNSAPDKSGLPSDRFSAERTGGSVSTLTIQRTQQEDSAVYLCASRDSLNTEAFFGQGTRLTVV.

The rearrangement uses TRBV7-2 and TRBJ2-3, with a weak D call TRBD1 (5 bases). Germline V gives CDR1 SGHTA, CDR2 FQGNSA. V was cut by 2 bases and J by 7 bases, with 7 bases left in between. The CDR3 consists of 12 residues. DNA of the CDR3: TGTGCCAGCAGCTTATGGGGCAATACGCAGTATTTT. Protein sequence: CASSLWGNTQYF. The full variable domain, in which reference TRBV7-2 and TRBJ2-3 provide the parts outside the CDR3, is GAGVSQSPSNKVTEKGKDVELRCDPISGHTALYWYRQSLGQGLEFLIYFQGNSAPDKSGLPSDRFSAERTGGSVSTLTIQRTQQEDSAVYLCASSLWGNTQYFGPGTRLTVL.

This chain joins TRBV5-1 and TRBJ1-1; possible D gene TRBD1, 6 bases. V was trimmed by 6 bases and J by 0 bases, leaving 15 bases between them. CDR3 length equals 15 residues. The germline CDR1 and CDR2 sequences are SGHRS and YFSETQ. The CDR3: CASTQGGGMNTEAFF. CDR3 nucleotide sequence: TGCGCCAGCACCCAAGGGGGAGGGATGAACACTGAAGCTTTCTTT.

The chain couples TRBV7-2 to TRBJ2-5; TRBD2 matches at 8 bases. J gave up 5 bases and V 5 bases, and 10 bases lay outside the gene matches. Per the germline V gene, CDR1 is SGHTA and CDR2 is FQGNSA. The CDR3 has 15 residues. In DNA, the CDR3 is TGTGCCAGCAGCCTTCCGGGAGGGGTGGGTGAGACCCAGTACTTC. Amino acid sequence: CASSLPGGVGETQYF.

This clone was seen more than once but under ten times. This sample includes further DNA sequences coding for the same CDR3. The chain employs TRBV19 and TRBJ2-2; 11 positions match TRBD2. Unmatched junction bases numbered 6, after V lost 4 bases and J lost 5 bases. Germline V gene sequence: CDR1 LNHDA, CDR2 SQIVND (reference sequence). This CDR3 has 16 amino acids. The CDR3 DNA reads as TGTGCCAGTAGTACTACTAGCGGGAGACGAACCGGGGAGCTGTTTTTT. It yields the protein CASSTTSGRRTGELFF.

V gene TRBV4-1 combines with J gene TRBJ1-1, with TRBD1 matching over 7 bases. The CDR3 has 16 residues. V gave up 4 bases and J gave up 0 bases; unmatched junction bases: 8. Germline lookup yields CDR1 MGHRA and CDR2 YSYEKL. The CDR3 loop reads CASSPKLGQLNTEAFF. In nucleotides, the CDR3 is TGCGCCAGCAGCCCTAAATTGGGACAGCTGAACACTGAAGCTTTCTTT.

The chain recombines TRBV28 with TRBJ2-7, with 14 nucleotides matching TRBD2. Germline V gene sequence: CDR1 MDHEN, CDR2 SYDVKM. CDR3 length: 15 amino acids. J lost 6 bases, V lost 6 bases, and 7 bases had no gene match. CDR3 sequence reads: CASRPGLAGVLEQYF. In DNA, the CDR3 is TGTGCCAGCAGACCGGGACTAGCGGGAGTTCTCGAGCAGTACTTC.

This rearrangement joins TRBV6-5 to TRBJ2-7; a possible D gene is TRBD2 (6 bases). The CDR3 contains 15 residues. CDR1 and CDR2 from the germline V gene are MNHEY and SVGAGI. Trimming shortened V by 6 bases and J by 2 bases, and 17 bases separated the two germline ends. The CDR3 DNA follows: TGTGCCAGCAGCTTCCAGGTTGCGGGGACCTACGAGCAGTACTTC. Its translation: CASSFQVAGTYEQYF.

This rearrangement joins TRBV4-2 to TRBJ2-5, with TRBD2 as a possible D gene (5 bases). Germline V gives CDR1 LGHNA, CDR2 YNFKEQ. With 3 bases removed from V and 1 base from J, the gap between germline ends came to 15 bases. The CDR3 is 16 residues long. CDR3 loop: CASSQARTAIQETQYF. The CDR3 region has the DNA TGTGCCAGCAGCCAGGCACGGACTGCAATCCAAGAGACCCAGTACTTC.